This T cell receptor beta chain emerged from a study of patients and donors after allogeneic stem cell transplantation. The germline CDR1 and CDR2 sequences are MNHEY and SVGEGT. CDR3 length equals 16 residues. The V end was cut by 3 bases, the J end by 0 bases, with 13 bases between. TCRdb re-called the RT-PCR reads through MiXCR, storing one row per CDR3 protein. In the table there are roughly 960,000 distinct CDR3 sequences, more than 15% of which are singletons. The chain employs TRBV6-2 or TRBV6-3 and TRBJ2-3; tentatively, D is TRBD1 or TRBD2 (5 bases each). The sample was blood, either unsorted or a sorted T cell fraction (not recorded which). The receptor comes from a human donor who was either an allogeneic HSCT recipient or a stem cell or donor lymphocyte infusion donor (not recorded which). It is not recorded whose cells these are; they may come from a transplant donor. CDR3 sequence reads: CASSYPGTRSTDTQYF. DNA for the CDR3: TGTGCCAGCAGTTATCCGGGGACCCGAAGCACAGATACGCAGTATTTT.